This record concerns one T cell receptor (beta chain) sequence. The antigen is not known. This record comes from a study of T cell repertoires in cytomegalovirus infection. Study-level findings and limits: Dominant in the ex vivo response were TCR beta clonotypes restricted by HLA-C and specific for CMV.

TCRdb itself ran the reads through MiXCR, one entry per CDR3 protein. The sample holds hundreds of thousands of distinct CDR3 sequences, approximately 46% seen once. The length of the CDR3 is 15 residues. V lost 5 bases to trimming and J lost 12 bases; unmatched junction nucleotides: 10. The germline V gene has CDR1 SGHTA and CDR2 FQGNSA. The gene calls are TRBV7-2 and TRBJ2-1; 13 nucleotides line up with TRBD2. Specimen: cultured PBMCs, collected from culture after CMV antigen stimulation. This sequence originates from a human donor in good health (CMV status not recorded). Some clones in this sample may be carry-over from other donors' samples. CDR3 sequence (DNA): TGTGCCAGCAGCCCGCGGACTAGCGGGAGCACAAGGCAGTTCTTC. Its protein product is CASSPRTSGSTRQFF.